This TCR beta chain came from a study of early T cells in non-severe SARS-CoV-2 infection (dated by TCRdb to about 2021). Regarding the research as a whole: TCR sequencing used bulk RNA from unsorted whole blood, so alpha and beta chains could not be paired.

Set within a cohort of healthcare workers in London, UK, this nested case-control study involved weekly PCR testing of nasopharyngeal swabs along with blood sampling. Healthcare workers were enrolled in the week of the UK lockdown, from 23 to 31 March 2020, and were followed every week for up to about 15 weeks. According to the germline V gene (reference sequence), CDR1 reads MNHEY and CDR2 reads SMNVEV. The V and J ends are trimmed by 7 bases and 3 bases, leaving 15 bases between them. The CDR3 has 14 amino acids, counting the end cysteine and phenylalanine. Kept here is only the CDR3 DNA, which spans 42 bases and is read in frame from base 1. Library creation used 5' RACE. Sequencer: NextSeq 500. In the TCR library protocol, unique molecular identifiers were attached to individual cDNA molecules to correct for PCR bias and sequencing error. Both TCR alpha and beta chains were sequenced, and tight co-correlation was observed between alpha and beta sequence abundances in each sample. The source study handled its data this way. Decombinator V4 was used to annotate the V gene, J gene and CDR3 of the TCR sequences. TCRs were defined as expanded if a significant change between any two time points was detected under a Poisson model with p below 0.0001. TCR abundances were normalised to the total number of TCRs sequenced in each sample and reported as counts per million. MAIT TCRs were defined by TRAV1-2 paired with TRAJ12, TRAJ20 or TRAJ33, and iNKT TCRs by TRAV10 paired with TRAJ18. VDJdb, accessed on 1 November 2021, was searched for TCRs annotated for CMV, EBV and SARS-CoV-2, and TCRs annotated for more than one antigen were excluded. Through fastp at Q25 and MiXCR, TCRdb rebuilt clones from the public reads, retaining in-frame beta chains. Identical CDR3 proteins give one entry, which carries the most common genes and DNA. The V and J calls and clone size are TCRdb's, not the authors'. For this sample there are 83,000 or so distinct CDR3 sequences; roughly a tenth appear just once. The leading ten clones occupy around 8% of the sample.

On the study overall, not on this receptor specifically: VDJdb matching was skewed toward anti-spike CD8 responses and likely underestimated virus-specific expansions by missing private and CD4 specificities.

This clonotype was seen many times. Its target antigen remains unknown. No base qualities exist here, and no much larger clone lies one base off it. The receptor was isolated from an adult who was a healthcare worker with PCR-confirmed SARS-CoV-2 infection or an uninfected control (not recorded which). The rearranged chain carries TRBV27 and TRBJ1-1; the D segment could be TRBD1, given 6 matching bases. The source material was whole blood, sampled at baseline. The DNA sequence is TGTGCCAGCATCCCCCGGGGGGCATACACTGAAGCTTTCTTT. Protein translation: CASIPRGAYTEAFF.